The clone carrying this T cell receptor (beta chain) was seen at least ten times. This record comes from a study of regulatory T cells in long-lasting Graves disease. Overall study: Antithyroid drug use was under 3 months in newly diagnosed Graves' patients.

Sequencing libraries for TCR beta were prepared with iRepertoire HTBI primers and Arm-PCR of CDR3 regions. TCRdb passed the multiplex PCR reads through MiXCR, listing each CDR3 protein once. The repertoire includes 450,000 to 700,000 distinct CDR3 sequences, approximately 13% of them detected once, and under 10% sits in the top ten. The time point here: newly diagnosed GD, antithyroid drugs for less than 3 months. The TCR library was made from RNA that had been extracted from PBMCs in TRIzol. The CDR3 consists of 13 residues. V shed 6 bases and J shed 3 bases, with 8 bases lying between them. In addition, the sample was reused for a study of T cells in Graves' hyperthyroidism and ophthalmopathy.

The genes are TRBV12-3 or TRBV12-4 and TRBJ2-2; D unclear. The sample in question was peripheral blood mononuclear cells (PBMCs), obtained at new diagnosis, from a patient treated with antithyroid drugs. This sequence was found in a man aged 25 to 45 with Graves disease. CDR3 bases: TGTGCCAGCAGCTGGGCCCACACCGGGGAGCTGTTTTTT. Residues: CASSWAHTGELFF.